This T cell receptor (beta chain) is drawn from a study of T cells in Graves' hyperthyroidism and ophthalmopathy. Study-level results: Blood also held most thyroid clonotypes expanded beyond 0.001.

CDR3 length: 15 residues. Per germline, CDR1 DFQATT and CDR2 SNEGSKA (reference sequence). V was cut by 0 bases and J by 2 bases, with 12 bases left in between. Template material for amplifying TCR beta CDR3 regions consisted of RNA transcripts. When the TCR CDR3 underwent first-round RT-PCR, the HTBI primer set was used. TCRdb re-called the multiplex PCR reads with MiXCR, one entry per CDR3 protein. The top ten hold around 7.3% of the sample, which has a few hundred thousand distinct CDR3 sequences, around 14% seen once. This clonotype has a count of ten or more. No antigen is known for it. Sequenced input: blood. The J gene is TRBJ2-3, the V gene TRBV20-1; the D is unclear. This sequence was found in a woman younger than 45 with Graves' hyperthyroidism. The CDR3 nucleotides are TGCAGTGCTAGAGATCGTAGGTTTTCCACAGATACGCAGTATTTT. This codes for CSARDRRFSTDTQYF.